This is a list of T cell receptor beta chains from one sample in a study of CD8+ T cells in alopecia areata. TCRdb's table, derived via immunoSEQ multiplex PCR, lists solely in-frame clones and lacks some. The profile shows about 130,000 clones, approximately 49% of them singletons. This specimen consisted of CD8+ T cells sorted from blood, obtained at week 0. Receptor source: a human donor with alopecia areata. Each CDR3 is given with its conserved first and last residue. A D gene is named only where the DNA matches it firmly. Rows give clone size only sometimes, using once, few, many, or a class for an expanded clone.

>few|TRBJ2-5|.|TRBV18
TGTGCCAGCTCAGGACAAGAGACCCAGTACTTC
CASSGQETQYF
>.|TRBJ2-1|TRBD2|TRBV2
TGTGCCAGCATCCTCCGCGAAGCGGGGCTGGTTTTGGATGAGCAGTTCTTC
CASILREAGLVLDEQFF
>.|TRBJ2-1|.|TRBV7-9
TGTGCCAGCAGCTCACAACCGGGGCGGGGAGTCGACAATGAGCAGTTCTTC
CASSSQPGRGVDNEQFF
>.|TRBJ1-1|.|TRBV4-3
TGCGCCAGCAGCCAAGATCCTCAACGGGCAGGGAACACTGAAGCTTTCTTT
CASSQDPQRAGNTEAFF
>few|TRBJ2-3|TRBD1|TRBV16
TGTGCCAGCAGCCAATCAAGGGGACAGGGCACAGATACGCAGTATTTT
CASSQSRGQGTDTQYF
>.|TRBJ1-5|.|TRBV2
TGTGCCAGCAGTGAAGGGACAGAATATAGCAATCAGCCCCAGCATTTT
CASSEGTEYSNQPQHF
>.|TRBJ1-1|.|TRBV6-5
TGTGCCAGCATGGAGGGAAGGGGCACTGAAGCTTTCTTT
CASMEGRGTEAFF
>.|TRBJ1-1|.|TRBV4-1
TGCGCCAGCAGTGGGGGTTCCACTGAAGCTTTCTTT
CASSGGSTEAFF
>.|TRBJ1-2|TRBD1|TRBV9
TGTGCCAGCAGCGGAGAGGGACAGGGCTATGGCTACACCTTC
CASSGEGQGYGYTF
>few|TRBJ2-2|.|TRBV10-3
TGTGCCATCAGTAGCGAAACCGGGGAGCTGTTTTTT
CAISSETGELFF
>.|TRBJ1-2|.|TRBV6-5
TGTGCCAGCAGTCTTGACAGGACCCTTAACTATGGCTACACCTTC
CASSLDRTLNYGYTF
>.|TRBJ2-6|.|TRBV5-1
TGCGCCAGCAGCTTACCGGGACACTTCTCTGGGGCCAACGTCCTGACTTTC
CASSLPGHFSGANVLTF
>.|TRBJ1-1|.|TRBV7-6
TGTGCCAGCAGCTTAGGGAAGGGAGACACTGAAGCTTTCTTT
CASSLGKGDTEAFF